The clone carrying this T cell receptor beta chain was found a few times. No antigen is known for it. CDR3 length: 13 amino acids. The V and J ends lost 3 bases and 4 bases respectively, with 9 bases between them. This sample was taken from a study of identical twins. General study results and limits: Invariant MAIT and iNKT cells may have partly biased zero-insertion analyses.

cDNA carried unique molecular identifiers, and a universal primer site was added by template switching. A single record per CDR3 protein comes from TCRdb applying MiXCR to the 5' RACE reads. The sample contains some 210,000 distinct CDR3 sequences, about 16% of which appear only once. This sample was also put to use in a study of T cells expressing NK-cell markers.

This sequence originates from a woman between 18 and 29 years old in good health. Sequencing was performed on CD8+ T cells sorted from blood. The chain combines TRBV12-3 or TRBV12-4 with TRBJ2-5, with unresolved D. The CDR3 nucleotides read TGTGCCAGCAGTTTGGGCAGTACAGAGACCCAGTACTTC. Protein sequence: CASSLGSTETQYF.